This entry describes one TCR beta chain. Its target is unknown. The PCR made use of 60 Vbeta and 13 Jbeta primers. Original processing methods: Later reanalysis found 75 million to 95 million unique TCR beta chains, around 10 million of them shared. The protocol was immunoSEQ multiplex PCR, while the TCRdb copy is restricted to in-frame clones and leaves out a portion. Clone size and V and J calls were adopted from that table, with D and trimming inferred from the DNA. The sample carries around 200,000 clones, approximately 86% recorded once. The record originates from a study of cytomegalovirus exposure and HLA in healthy donors. Study-level background: Around 85 million unique TCRs from HLA-typed donors were held in an early data release. Broader study findings: Most TCR sequences were uncommon, yet certain public TCRs appeared in many donors.

With 6 bases removed from V and 5 bases from J, the gap between germline ends came to 13 bases. The CDR3 runs to 13 residues. The V gene's germline CDR1 is WSHSY and CDR2 SAAADI. The donors were healthy bone marrow donors. The chain uses TRBV10-2 and TRBJ2-5; TRBD2 might be the D (6 bases). The TCR originated in a woman between 25 and 40 years old in good health and CMV-seronegative. Sequenced: PBMCs. The CDR3 DNA sequence: TGCGCCAGCAGCTTAGGGAGGATGGAGACCCAGTACTTC. Its translation is CASSLGRMETQYF.